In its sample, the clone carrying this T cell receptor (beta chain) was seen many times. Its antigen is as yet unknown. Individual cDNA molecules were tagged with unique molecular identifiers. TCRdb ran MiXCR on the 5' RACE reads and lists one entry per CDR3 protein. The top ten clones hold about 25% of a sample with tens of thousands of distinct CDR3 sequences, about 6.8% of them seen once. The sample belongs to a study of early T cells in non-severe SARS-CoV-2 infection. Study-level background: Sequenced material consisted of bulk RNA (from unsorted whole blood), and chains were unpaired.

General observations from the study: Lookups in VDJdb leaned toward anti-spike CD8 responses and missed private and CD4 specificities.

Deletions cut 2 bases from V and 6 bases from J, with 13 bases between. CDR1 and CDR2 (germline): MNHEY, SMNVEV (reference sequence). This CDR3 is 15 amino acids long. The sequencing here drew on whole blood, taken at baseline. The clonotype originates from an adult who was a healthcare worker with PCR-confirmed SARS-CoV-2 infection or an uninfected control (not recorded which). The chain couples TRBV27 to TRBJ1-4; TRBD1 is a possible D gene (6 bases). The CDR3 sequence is CASSLRGTRHEKLFF. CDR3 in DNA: TGTGCCAGCAGTTTACGAGGGACAAGGCATGAAAAACTGTTTTTT.